The 28 T cell receptor beta chains in this list originate from one sample, sequenced in a study of response to subunit inactivated influenza vaccine. TCRdb called the RT-PCR reads again in MiXCR, with one record for every CDR3 protein. This table has 860,000 or so distinct CDR3 sequences, around 21% appearing once. Sequenced here: PBMCs from blood, sampled 5 days after vaccination. These TCRs come from a man aged 50 to 60 who received an inactivated influenza vaccine.

This clonotype occurred a few times. The chain combines TRBV14 with TRBJ2-7; 8 bases agree with TRBD1. CDR3 size: 14 residues. Unmatched junction bases numbered 6, after V lost 5 bases and J lost 3 bases. The germline V gene has CDR1 SGHDN and CDR2 FVKESK. CDR3 residues: CASSSRQGFYEQYF. In nucleotides, the CDR3 is TGTGCCAGCAGCAGCCGACAGGGGTTCTACGAGCAGTACTTC.

J is TRBJ2-3 and V is TRBV9, with 9 nucleotides matching TRBD2. The CDR3 extends over 16 amino acids. V shed 1 base and J 4 bases; nucleotides not matched to a gene: 7. Germline values: CDR1 SGDLS, CDR2 YYNGEE. The CDR3 nucleotides read TGTGCCAGCAGCGTAAAAGCGGGGGGTGACCCAGATACGCAGTATTTT. Its protein is CASSVKAGGDPDTQYF.

This clonotype was detected only a few times. The V and J genes are TRBV20-1 and TRBJ1-1; possible D gene TRBD1, 6 bases. The germline CDR1 and CDR2 sequences are DFQATT and SNEGSKA (reference sequence). This CDR3 is built from 13 residues. V was cut by 6 bases and J by 3 bases, with 14 bases left in between. The CDR3 reads CSALRGKDTEAFF. The CDR3 nucleotides are TGCAGTGCCCTAAGGGGGAAGGACACTGAAGCTTTCTTT.

This rearrangement joins TRBV6-1 to TRBJ2-3; no firm D call. The germline V and J ends were trimmed by 4 bases and 1 base, with 18 bases remaining between them. The germline CDR1 and CDR2 sequences are MNHNS and SASEGT. The CDR3 spans 17 residues. The CDR3 DNA follows: TGTGCCAGCAGTGGCCCGCTAACGGGCCTCCGCACAGATACGCAGTATTTT. Its protein product is CASSGPLTGLRTDTQYF.

This clonotype was observed once. The gene calls are TRBV6-1 and TRBJ2-2, with TRBD2 matching 9 bases. This CDR3 is built from 18 residues. Germline loops: CDR1 MNHNS, CDR2 SASEGT. The V and J ends lost 5 bases and 0 bases, in that order; junction bases with no gene match: 10. CDR3 nucleotides: TGTGCCAGCAGTCCCGGGGGTAGCGGGGGTCCGAACACCGGGGAGCTGTTTTTT. Its translation: CASSPGGSGGPNTGELFF.

This clonotype was observed at least ten times. The chain employs TRBV5-1 and TRBJ2-3; D is possibly TRBD1 (6 bases). The CDR3 covers 14 residues. The V gene's germline CDR1 is SGHRS and CDR2 YFSETQ. V lost 4 bases and J lost 4, with 13 bases in between. The CDR3 sequence is CASSPQGSSDTQYF. CDR3 bases: TGCGCCAGCAGCCCACAGGGTTCCTCAGATACGCAGTATTTT.

This chain joins TRBV5-1 and TRBJ2-4; maybe TRBD1 (6 bases). Germline V gene data show CDR1 as SGHRS and CDR2 as YFSETQ. With 0 bases removed from V and 1 base from J, the gap between germline ends came to 11 bases. This CDR3 spans 16 amino acids. The CDR3 is CASSLGTDWAKNIQYF. The CDR3 nucleotides are TGCGCCAGCAGCTTGGGGACAGATTGGGCCAAAAACATTCAGTACTTC.

This clonotype came up many times. This sequence joins TRBV20-1 and TRBJ2-2; D remains ambiguous. V lost 0 bases and J 0 bases, leaving 11 bases between the germline ends. CDR1 and CDR2 (germline): DFQATT, SNEGSKA (reference sequence). The CDR3 loop spans 16 amino acids. The CDR3 DNA is TGCAGTGCTAGAGATCCTAGTCCCCCGAACACCGGGGAGCTGTTTTTT. The encoded protein is CSARDPSPPNTGELFF.

V is TRBV20-1 and J is TRBJ1-3; tentatively, D is TRBD1 (5 bases). CDR3 length equals 13 residues. Germline CDR1 DFQATT, CDR2 SNEGSKA (reference sequence). With 2 bases removed from V and 4 bases from J, the gap between germline ends came to 9 bases. Written as DNA, the CDR3 is TGCAGTGCTAGATTCGACAGCGGAAACACCATATATTTT. Encoded protein: CSARFDSGNTIYF.

The table lists this clonotype with a few counts. The chain recombines TRBV15 with TRBJ1-2; TRBD1 is a possible D gene (5 bases). The V end was cut by 2 bases, the J end by 6 bases, with 10 bases between. The length of the CDR3 is 13 residues. CDR1 LNHNV and CDR2 YYDKDF come from the germline V gene (reference sequence). CDR3 residues: CATSRQGMDGYTF. The CDR3 DNA reads as TGTGCCACCAGCAGACAGGGTATGGATGGCTACACCTTC.

The rearrangement uses TRBV29-1 and TRBJ2-5; tentatively, D is TRBD1 (5 bases). The CDR3 spans 14 residues. Germline V gives CDR1 SQVTM, CDR2 ANQGSEA. V lost 4 bases, J lost 1 base, and 13 bases lay in between. The CDR3 region is CSVGGGRVQETQYF. In nucleotides, the CDR3 is TGCAGCGTTGGGGGCGGCAGAGTCCAAGAGACCCAGTACTTC.

This chain joins TRBV6-1 and TRBJ2-1; 7 nucleotides line up with TRBD2. The CDR3 has 14 residues. The junction had 7 bases not matched to a gene; V was cut back by 9 bases and J by 2 bases. Looked up from germline, CDR1 is MNHNS and CDR2 is SASEGT. The CDR3 loop is CASAGGGTYNEQFF. The CDR3 bases are TGTGCCAGTGCCGGCGGGGGTACCTACAATGAGCAGTTCTTC.

This clonotype was seen ten or more times. The V call is TRBV6-2 or TRBV6-3, the J call TRBJ1-5; unclear D gene. V gave up 0 bases and J gave up 5 bases, with 14 bases separating them. The germline V gene encodes CDR1 MNHEY and CDR2 SVGEGT. CDR3 length: 16 amino acids. Here the CDR3 reads CASSYSQARYDQPQHF. The CDR3 DNA is TGTGCCAGCAGTTACTCGCAGGCCAGGTACGATCAGCCCCAGCATTTT.

In this sample, this clonotype turned up many times. This chain uses TRBV10-3 with TRBJ2-7, with a weak D call TRBD1 (6 bases). In germline, CDR1 is ENHRY, CDR2 SYGVKD. Trimming took off 5 bases at V and 2 bases at J, with 10 bases between the two ends. The CDR3 is made up of 13 amino acids. In nucleotides, the CDR3 is TGTGCCATCAGTCCAGGGGAAACCTACGAGCAGTACTTC. Encoded protein: CAISPGETYEQYF.

The rearrangement uses TRBV12-3 or TRBV12-4 and TRBJ2-6, with TRBD1 as a possible D gene (5 bases). The CDR3 has 15 residues. The ends were cut back, 5 bases at V and 0 bases at J, with 8 bases in the middle. CDR3 residues: CASSKGDSGANVLTF. In DNA form, the CDR3 reads TGTGCCAGCAGTAAAGGGGACTCTGGGGCCAACGTCCTGACTTTC.

The chain combines TRBV5-1 with TRBJ2-1; D is perhaps TRBD1 or TRBD2 (5 bases each). Germline lookup yields CDR1 SGHRS and CDR2 YFSETQ. Deletions cut 5 bases from V and 0 bases from J, with 12 bases between. This CDR3 is 15 amino acids long. In nucleotides, the CDR3 is TGCGCCAGCAGGGTCGGGACGCCCTCCTACAATGAGCAGTTCTTC. It translates to CASRVGTPSYNEQFF.

This clonotype was seen more than once but under ten times. This rearrangement joins TRBV20-1 to TRBJ2-5; weak D call: TRBD1 (6 bases). Trimming stripped 5 bases from V and 1 base from J, with 14 bases between. Per germline, CDR1 DFQATT and CDR2 SNEGSKA (reference sequence). The CDR3 is made up of 14 amino acids. CDR3 nucleotides: TGCAGTGCTCTGGACAGCCGAACCCAAGAGACCCAGTACTTC. Translating it yields CSALDSRTQETQYF.

The CDR3 protein is CASSKPTSGRIAYEQYF. In DNA form, the CDR3 reads TGTGCCAGCAGTAAGCCGACTAGCGGGCGTATCGCCTACGAGCAGTACTTC. The rearrangement uses TRBV28 and TRBJ2-7; 10 nucleotides line up with TRBD2. Germline V CDR1 and CDR2: MDHEN, SYDVKM. The CDR3 covers 17 residues. V trimming: 5 bases; J trimming: 2 bases; junction bases outside the gene matches: 12.

This clonotype has a count of ten or more. The chain is built from TRBV9 and TRBJ2-3; D not resolved. CDR3 length: 15 residues. Trimming stripped 1 base from V and 0 bases from J, with 9 bases between. Germline-derived CDR1 and CDR2 are SGDLS and YYNGEE. This CDR3 is CASSVFAASTDTQYF. The CDR3 DNA is TGTGCCAGCAGCGTATTCGCGGCTAGCACAGATACGCAGTATTTT. Together with reference TRBV9 and TRBJ2-3, the CDR3 gives the full variable domain: DSGVTQTPKHLITATGQRVTLRCSPRSGDLSVYWYQQSLDQGLQFLIQYYNGEERAKGNILERFSAQQFPDLHSELNLSSLELGDSALYFCASSVFAASTDTQYFGPGTRLTVL.

The V and J genes are TRBV5-1 and TRBJ1-1; TRBD1 matches at 9 bases. Unmatched junction bases numbered 8, after V lost 3 bases and J lost 8 bases. This CDR3 spans 14 amino acids. CDR1 SGHRS and CDR2 YFSETQ come from the germline V gene. The CDR3 bases are TGCGCCAGCAGCTCGTCCCGGACAGGGGCGGAAGCTTTCTTT. Protein product: CASSSSRTGAEAFF.

This clonotype turned up a few times. Written as DNA, the CDR3 is TGCGCCAGCAGCCCCGGACAGACAGCAGACGAGCAGTACTTC. Amino acids: CASSPGQTADEQYF. The chain combines TRBV5-1 with TRBJ2-7; D might be TRBD1 (6 bases). The CDR3 has 14 residues. Per germline, CDR1 SGHRS and CDR2 YFSETQ. Trimming removed 4 bases at V and 5 bases at J, with 16 bases between.

The table lists this clonotype with a few counts. The CDR3 reads CASSSRWLTRNTGELFF. CDR3 DNA: TGTGCCAGCAGCTCAAGATGGCTAACGAGGAACACCGGGGAGCTGTTTTTT. The gene calls are TRBV7-2 and TRBJ2-2; D is ambiguous. The CDR3 is 17 residues long. Trimming left V 4 bases short and J 1 base short, with 16 bases between. Germline-derived CDR1 and CDR2 are SGHTA and FQGNSA.

Only a few counts were recorded for this clonotype. This rearrangement joins TRBV15 to TRBJ2-3; TRBD2 might be the D (6 bases). Trimming shortened V by 2 bases and J by 8 bases, and 14 bases separated the two germline ends. This CDR3 comprises 14 residues. Germline V lookup: CDR1 LNHNV, CDR2 YYDKDF (reference sequence). The CDR3 loop is CATSRNDLGGTQYF. Here the CDR3 DNA reads TGTGCCACCAGCAGAAACGACCTGGGGGGTACGCAGTATTTT. Full variable domain (rest looked up from reference TRBV15 and TRBJ2-3): DAMVIQNPRYQVTQFGKPVTLSCSQTLNHNVMYWYQQKSSQAPKLLFHYYDKDFNNEADTPDNFQSRRPNTSFCFLDIRSPGLGDTAMYLCATSRNDLGGTQYFGPGTRLTVL.

In its sample, this clonotype was seen once. This chain connects TRBV18 to TRBJ1-3; a possible D gene is TRBD1 (5 bases). Germline V gene sequence: CDR1 KGHSH, CDR2 LQKENI. The V gene lost 2 bases and the J gene lost 2 bases, with 13 bases spanning the gap. The CDR3 totals 16 residues. The CDR3 is CASSPRPDSPGNTIYF. The CDR3 DNA reads TGTGCCAGCTCACCAAGGCCCGACAGTCCTGGAAACACCATATATTTT. Drawing the rest from reference TRBV18 and TRBJ1-3, the complete variable domain is NAGVMQNPRHLVRRRGQEARLRCSPMKGHSHVYWYRQLPEEGLKFMVYLQKENIIDESGMPKERFSAEFPKEGPSILRIQQVVRGDSAAYFCASSPRPDSPGNTIYFGEGSWLTVV.

Note on this clonotype: At one end the junction does not follow the germline gene, possibly because of a read error. The gene calls are TRBV6-1 and TRBJ2-1, with D possibly matching TRBD2 (7 bases). CDR3 length: 16 amino acids. From germline, CDR1 is MNHNS and CDR2 SASEGT. The CDR3 is CASSKGGTFSYNVQFF. The CDR3, as DNA: TGTGCCAGCAGTAAGGGGGGGACCTTCTCCTACAATGTGCAGTTCTTC.

The CDR3: CASSKGETGELFF. CDR3 sequence (DNA): TGCGCCAGCAGCAAGGGAGAAACTGGGGAGCTGTTTTTT. This chain joins TRBV5-1 and TRBJ2-2; D perhaps matches TRBD2 (5 bases). This CDR3 region has 13 residues. Trimming shortened V by 4 bases and J by 8 bases, and 12 bases separated the two germline ends. CDR1 is SGHRS, CDR2 YFSETQ, per germline. Drawing the rest from reference TRBV5-1 and TRBJ2-2, the complete variable domain is KAGVTQTPRYLIKTRGQQVTLSCSPISGHRSVSWYQQTPGQGLQFLFEYFSETQRNKGNFPGRFSGRQFSNSRSEMNVSTLELGDSALYLCASSKGETGELFFGEGSRLTVL.

This clonotype was counted only a few times. The V and J genes are TRBV7-9 and TRBJ1-1, with D unresolved. V was shortened by 5 bases and J by 4 bases, with 14 bases between the two germline ends. In germline, CDR1 is SEHNR, CDR2 FQNEAQ (reference sequence). The CDR3 extends over 14 amino acids. The CDR3 protein is CASSRALMGTEAFF. The CDR3, as DNA: TGTGCCAGCAGCCGGGCATTGATGGGCACTGAAGCTTTCTTT.

This clonotype turned up a few times. This sequence joins TRBV6-2 or TRBV6-3 and TRBJ1-2; D might be TRBD1 (6 bases). The V end lost 5 bases, the J end lost 2 bases, and 12 bases lay between the germline ends. The CDR3 runs to 14 residues. CDR1 and CDR2 (germline): MNHEY, SVGEGT. CDR3 protein: CASSRTQGNYGYTF. CDR3 nucleotide sequence: TGTGCCAGCAGTCGGACACAGGGAAACTATGGCTACACCTTC.